The T cell receptor (beta chain) described here comes from a study of cytomegalovirus exposure and HLA in healthy donors. The PCR had 60 Vbeta and 13 Jbeta primers. Source study methods: An analysis that came later counted roughly 80 million unique TCR beta chains, 10 million to 11 million shared. Generated by immunoSEQ multiplex PCR, the TCRdb table keeps only in-frame clones and is missing some. V, J and clone size derive from that table, while D and trimming were established from the DNA sequence. This sample has about 200,000 clones, with 75% to 90% found just once. The V gene lost 4 bases and the J gene lost 5 bases, with 15 bases spanning the gap. CDR3 size: 14 residues. The V gene's germline CDR1 is SQVTM and CDR2 ANQGSEA.

Sequencing input: PBMCs. The chain carries TRBV29-1 and TRBJ2-1; D is possibly TRBD2 (5 bases). This TCR came from a woman aged 25 to 39 in good health and CMV-seronegative. CDR3 residues: CSVGAGLGNNEQFF. The CDR3 nucleotides read TGCAGCGTTGGTGCGGGCTTGGGGAACAATGAGCAGTTCTTC.